This T cell receptor (beta chain) was sequenced during a study of T cells after yellow fever vaccination. Overall study findings and caveats: Shared CD4/CD8 clonotypes were a small share, likely from convergent recombination. Peaking on day 5 versus 15, the secondary response was faster but weaker. Reappearance after the booster was seen for most primary-vaccination clones, at 95% to 98% CD4 and more than 80% CD8.

This clonotype was seen at least ten times. As yet, its antigen is unknown. TCRdb analysed the 5' RACE reads with MiXCR anew, one entry per CDR3 protein. The sample records just under 600,000 distinct CDR3 sequences, about 14% being singletons. V shed 3 bases and J shed 9 bases, with 12 bases lying between them. This CDR3 has 13 amino acids. The sample here was PBMCs, taken on the day of the yellow fever booster vaccination. The source of this sequence is a man younger than 40 who received the YFV17D yellow fever vaccine. This sequence joins TRBV12-3 or TRBV12-4 and TRBJ2-1, with D maybe TRBD1 (5 bases). The CDR3 loop reads CASSFQGRGEQFF. CDR3 nucleotides: TGTGCCAGCAGTTTTCAGGGTCGAGGTGAGCAGTTCTTC.